A selection of T cell receptor beta chains follows, all from one sample in a study of blood T cell repertoires in COVID-19. Measured with immunoSEQ multiplex PCR; TCRdb has only the in-frame clones, and not every one. The sample yields roughly 100,000 clones, 70% to 80% seen once. Sequencing was done on a sample of peripheral blood. All receptors come from an elderly man with COVID-19, enrolled during active disease. Both conserved end residues are part of each CDR3. D genes are given only for firm matches. Where a row states a size, it is once, few, many or the class of an expanded clone; other rows omit it.

TRBD1	TRBV7-8	-	TRBJ1-6	CASSFFPGGLSYNSPLHF	TGTGCCAGCAGCTTTTTCCCAGGGGGGCTTTCTTATAATTCACCCCTCCACTTT
-	TRBV28	few	TRBJ1-2	CASNDRNYGYTF	TGTGCCAGCAATGACAGGAACTATGGCTACACCTTC
-	TRBV5-1	-	TRBJ1-1	CASSYAGAGDTEAFF	TGCGCCAGCAGCTACGCGGGCGCGGGAGACACTGAAGCTTTCTTT
-	TRBV7-6	-	TRBJ1-6	CASSSAVNSPLHF	TGTGCCAGCAGCTCTGCAGTGAATTCACCCCTCCACTTT
-	TRBV5-1	-	TRBJ2-6	CASSQGDTSGANVLTF	TGCGCCAGCAGCCAAGGGGATACATCTGGGGCCAACGTCCTGACTTTC
TRBD1	TRBV12-3/TRBV12-4	-	TRBJ2-3	CAQGTQGADTQYF	TGTGCACAAGGGACCCAGGGGGCAGATACGCAGTATTTT
TRBD1	TRBV7-9	-	TRBJ1-2	CASTLTGTSGYTF	TGTGCCAGCACCCTGACAGGGACCTCTGGCTACACCTTC
TRBD2	TRBV20-1	-	TRBJ2-3	CSASGLAGGIADTQYF	TGCAGTGCAAGTGGACTAGCGGGAGGGATTGCAGATACGCAGTATTTT
-	TRBV7-2	-	TRBJ1-5	CASSLEMRSSHQHF	TGTGCCAGCAGCTTAGAGATGAGGTCCTCGCACCAGCATTTT
-	TRBV24-1	-	TRBJ2-1	CATSDLEPQGKNEQFF	TGTGCCACCAGTGATTTGGAACCGCAGGGGAAAAATGAGCAGTTCTTC
TRBD1	TRBV3-1/TRBV3-2	-	TRBJ2-2	CASSQEGTGGAGELFF	TGTGCCAGCAGCCAAGAAGGGACAGGGGGCGCCGGGGAGCTGTTTTTT
TRBD2	TRBV28	-	TRBJ2-7	CASTRPGTSGSYEQYF	TGTGCCAGCACCCGACCTGGGACTAGCGGATCCTACGAGCAGTACTTC
-	TRBV7-2	-	TRBJ2-5	CASSPFGGQETQYF	TGTGCCAGCAGCCCCTTTGGGGGGCAAGAGACCCAGTACTTC
-	TRBV28	-	TRBJ1-1	CASSLSQGAEAFF	TGTGCCAGCAGTTTGTCACAGGGTGCTGAAGCTTTCTTT
-	TRBV7-2	-	TRBJ2-1	CASSFRVNEQFF	TGTGCCAGCAGCTTCAGGGTCAATGAGCAGTTCTTC
-	TRBV15	-	TRBJ1-2	CATSREAPRSGNYGYTF	TGTGCCACCAGCAGAGAGGCCCCCCGGAGTGGGAACTATGGCTACACCTTC
TRBD2	TRBV18	-	TRBJ2-1	CASSPWTSGVPSYNEQFF	TGTGCCAGCTCACCATGGACTAGCGGAGTCCCCTCCTACAATGAGCAGTTCTTC
TRBD1	TRBV9	-	TRBJ2-1	CASSVEGQGGNEQFF	TGTGCCAGCAGCGTAGAGGGACAGGGGGGCAATGAGCAGTTCTTC
TRBD1	TRBV6-5	-	TRBJ2-1	CASPKDRGPNEQFF	TGTGCCAGCCCGAAGGACAGGGGGCCCAATGAGCAGTTCTTC
-	TRBV6-5	-	TRBJ2-1	CASSYSLSINEQFF	TGTGCCAGCAGTTACTCCCTTTCTATTAATGAGCAGTTCTTC
-	TRBV6-5	-	TRBJ1-6	CASSSNSPLHF	TGTGCCAGCAGTAGCAATTCGCCCCTCCACTTT
-	TRBV6-5	-	TRBJ1-2	CAILPWPSNYGYTF	TGTGCCATCCTCCCGTGGCCATCTAACTATGGCTACACCTTC
TRBD2	TRBV18	-	TRBJ2-5	CASSPTREYGETQYF	TGTGCCAGCTCTCCCACGCGGGAGTATGGCGAGACCCAGTACTTC
-	TRBV28	-	TRBJ1-1	CASSLLAELNTEAFF	TGTGCCAGCAGTTTATTGGCCGAACTAAACACTGAAGCTTTCTTT
TRBD2	TRBV5-4	-	TRBJ2-5	CASSETSGEETQYF	TGTGCCAGCAGCGAGACTAGCGGGGAAGAGACCCAGTACTTC
TRBD1	TRBV19	-	TRBJ1-3	CASSRRGQGTGNTIYF	TGTGCCAGTAGTCGGCGGGGACAGGGGACTGGAAACACCATATATTTT
TRBD1	TRBV5-1	-	TRBJ1-2	CASSLNRGLSYTF	TGCGCCAGCAGCTTGAATAGGGGGCTTAGCTACACCTTC
TRBD2	TRBV7-3	-	TRBJ2-3	CASSSSPLAGFTDTQYF	TGTGCCAGCAGCTCGTCCCCCCTAGCGGGATTCACAGATACGCAGTATTTT
-	TRBV7-3	-	TRBJ2-7	CASSLYRSPSSYEQYF	TGTGCCAGCAGCCTGTACAGGTCGCCCAGCTCCTACGAGCAGTACTTC
-	TRBV9	-	TRBJ2-7	CASSVDDGQAAYEQYF	TGTGCCAGCAGCGTAGATGATGGGCAGGCTGCCTACGAGCAGTACTTC
-	TRBV6-6	-	TRBJ1-1	CASSYSGHQEAFF	TGTGCCAGCAGTTACTCGGGGCACCAAGAAGCTTTCTTT
-	TRBV18	-	TRBJ2-7	CASSQSASVIIEQYF	TGTGCCAGCTCACAGAGCGCCAGCGTGATAATCGAGCAGTACTTC
TRBD1	TRBV4-3	-	TRBJ2-7	CASSRNRQGAYEQYF	TGCGCCAGCAGCCGCAATAGACAGGGGGCCTACGAGCAGTACTTC
-	TRBV6-5	-	TRBJ1-1	CASSYMGAPEAFF	TGTGCCAGCAGTTATATGGGGGCCCCTGAAGCTTTCTTT
TRBD1	TRBV10-3	-	TRBJ1-2	CAITPGLGTGEFDYGYTF	TGTGCCATCACCCCAGGGTTGGGGACAGGGGAATTCGACTATGGCTACACCTTC
-	TRBV30	once	TRBJ2-3	CAWGSYSTDTQYF	TGTGCCTGGGGGTCCTATAGCACAGATACGCAGTATTTT
-	TRBV5-1	-	TRBJ2-2	CASSLPGSTGELFF	TGCGCCAGCAGCTTGCCCGGGAGCACCGGGGAGCTGTTTTTT
TRBD1	TRBV7-9	-	TRBJ1-1	CASSPPDRVSMNTEAFF	TGTGCCAGCAGCCCACCGGACAGGGTTTCTATGAACACTGAAGCTTTCTTT
-	TRBV5-1	once	TRBJ2-2	CASSLDRPGTGELFF	TGCGCCAGCAGCCTGGACAGACCTGGAACCGGGGAGCTGTTTTTT
-	TRBV5-6	-	TRBJ2-7	CASRAGGEQYF	TGTGCCAGCAGGGCGGGCGGGGAGCAGTACTTC
TRBD2	TRBV10-3	few	TRBJ2-5	CAISELGLAGELFIETQYF	TGTGCCATCAGTGAACTTGGACTAGCGGGAGAATTATTCATTGAGACCCAGTACTTC
TRBD1	TRBV7-9	few	TRBJ2-1	CASSPPRGQGTYNEQFF	TGTGCCAGCAGCCCCCCTAGGGGACAGGGAACCTACAATGAGCAGTTCTTC
-	TRBV2	-	TRBJ2-3	CASSEEGVPTDTQYF	TGTGCCAGCAGTGAAGAGGGAGTACCCACAGATACGCAGTATTTT
TRBD1	TRBV4-1	once	TRBJ2-7	CASSRIQGARSYEQYF	TGCGCCAGCAGCCGAATACAGGGGGCCCGCTCCTACGAGCAGTACTTC
TRBD2	TRBV6-6	-	TRBJ2-7	CASSYSEAGRAYEQYF	TGTGCCAGCAGTTACTCGGAGGCAGGGAGGGCCTACGAGCAGTACTTC
-	TRBV6-2/TRBV6-3	-	TRBJ1-4	CASSPLSGELFF	TGTGCCAGCAGCCCCCTTAGTGGAGAACTGTTTTTT
TRBD2	TRBV7-2	-	TRBJ2-7	CASSFGGRFYEQYF	TGTGCCAGCAGCTTTGGCGGGAGGTTCTACGAGCAGTACTTC
TRBD1	TRBV9	few	TRBJ2-2	CASSSQGAVETGELFF	TGTGCCAGCAGCTCGCAGGGGGCGGTGGAGACCGGGGAGCTGTTTTTT
TRBD1	TRBV27	-	TRBJ1-2	CASSFGTGDGYTF	TGTGCCAGCAGTTTTGGGACAGGGGACGGCTACACCTTC
-	TRBV7-2	-	TRBJ2-3	CASSLGASTDTQYF	TGTGCCAGCAGCTTGGGGGCATCGACAGATACGCAGTATTTT
-	TRBV12-3/TRBV12-4	-	TRBJ1-6	CASSRTVGSPLHF	TGTGCCAGCAGCCGGACAGTCGGATCACCCCTCCACTTT